This T cell receptor beta chain was obtained from a study of CD8 T cells in ankylosing spondylitis. Regarding the study as a whole: As reported, disease-linked clones showed significant enrichment in matched ankylosing spondylitis synovial fluid. Disease-linked clones were CD8+ and relatively rare in peripheral blood.

V dropped 3 bases and J dropped 6; count of bases not matched to a gene: 1. Germline CDR1 and CDR2: KGHSH and LQKENI. The CDR3 extends over 13 amino acids. This clonotype was found many times. As yet, its antigen is unknown. Construction of TCR beta libraries was performed using quantitative 5'-RACE with molecular barcodes. Each CDR3 protein gets one entry after TCRdb re-called the 5' RACE reads with MiXCR. The repertoire includes some 29,000 distinct CDR3 sequences, around 6.7% of them detected once, and under 12% sits in the top ten. The origin of this receptor is a male donor with ankylosing spondylitis or in good health (not recorded which). Sequencing used blood, either unsorted or a sorted T cell fraction (not recorded which). The gene calls are TRBV18 and TRBJ1-1, with 10 bases aligning to TRBD1. This chain's CDR3 is CASSPGQGAEAFF. CDR3 DNA: TGTGCCAGCTCACCCGGACAGGGGGCTGAAGCTTTCTTT.